The clone carrying this TCR beta chain came up many times. Its antigen is currently unknown. The data were taken from a study of T cells in Graves' hyperthyroidism and ophthalmopathy. The CDR3 regions of TCR beta were amplified from RNA transcripts. The HTBI set primed first-round TCR CDR3 RT-PCR. In TCRdb, the multiplex PCR reads were re-called with MiXCR into one record per CDR3 protein. The sample has roughly 640,000 distinct CDR3 sequences; roughly a sixth are singletons. Reasons for excluding patients were uncontrolled infection, other autoimmune disease, pregnancy or lactation. V was cut by 4 bases and J by 4 bases, with 16 bases left in between. In germline, CDR1 is DFQATT, CDR2 SNEGSKA (reference sequence). This CDR3 has 14 residues. Regarding the study as a whole: Ophthalmopathy onset followed model prediction by a median about six months.

Sequencing was carried out using blood. This chain connects TRBV20-1 to TRBJ2-5, with D perhaps TRBD2 (6 bases). The source is a woman aged 40 to 50 with Graves' ophthalmopathy. Written as DNA, the CDR3 is TGCAGTGCTATGGTCGGGGGTTCGACAGAGACCCAGTACTTC. This encodes CSAMVGGSTETQYF.